The rows below give T cell receptor beta chains drawn from one sample of a study of blood T cell repertoires in COVID-19. Libraries were prepared by immunoSEQ multiplex PCR; TCRdb keeps only in-frame clonotypes and omits some of them. The sample consists of approximately 320,000 clones, roughly 89% of them appearing once. The sample consisted of peripheral blood. Receptors were obtained from a woman between 25 and 40 years old with COVID-19, enrolled during active disease. The CDR3 runs from the conserved cysteine through the conserved F or W. Fields, in order: CDR3 DNA, CDR3 protein, J gene, V gene, clone size, D gene, CDR3 length. D genes are given only for firm matches. A clone size is listed for some rows: how often the clone was seen (once, few, many), or a class if it is expanded.

CDR3nt: TGTGCCAGCAGTAAAACCAGCGGCGACTCCTACGAGCAGTACTTC
CDR3aa: CASSKTSGDSYEQYF
j_gene: TRBJ2-7
v_gene: TRBV6-5
abundance: NA
d_gene: NA
len: 15

CDR3nt: TGTGCCAGCAGTTTTCCCCCAGGGATTGGAAACACCATATATTTT
CDR3aa: CASSFPPGIGNTIYF
j_gene: TRBJ1-3
v_gene: TRBV28
abundance: few
d_gene: NA
len: 15

CDR3nt: TGTGCCAGCAGCTTAGGGACAGTTTTCACTGAAGCTTTCTTT
CDR3aa: CASSLGTVFTEAFF
j_gene: TRBJ1-1
v_gene: TRBV11-1
abundance: once
d_gene: NA
len: 14

CDR3nt: TGTGCCAGCAGCTTGACACCTTCCTACGAGCAGTACTTC
CDR3aa: CASSLTPSYEQYF
j_gene: TRBJ2-7
v_gene: TRBV5-8
abundance: once
d_gene: NA
len: 13

CDR3nt: TGCGCCAGCAGCCAGTCAGGGGGCATTGAAGCTTTCTTT
CDR3aa: CASSQSGGIEAFF
j_gene: TRBJ1-1
v_gene: TRBV4-1
abundance: NA
d_gene: TRBD1
len: 13

CDR3nt: TGTGCCAGCAAGGGCGGGGGCCCCTCCTACGAGCAGTACTTC
CDR3aa: CASKGGGPSYEQYF
j_gene: TRBJ2-7
v_gene: TRBV2
abundance: NA
d_gene: NA
len: 14

CDR3nt: TGTGCCAGCAGCTTAACTAGCGGGGCCAGCACAGATACGCAGTATTTT
CDR3aa: CASSLTSGASTDTQYF
j_gene: TRBJ2-3
v_gene: TRBV11-3
abundance: NA
d_gene: TRBD2
len: 16

CDR3nt: TGTGCCATCAGACCCCGGGACAGAAACTACGAGCAGTACTTC
CDR3aa: CAIRPRDRNYEQYF
j_gene: TRBJ2-7
v_gene: TRBV10-3
abundance: NA
d_gene: TRBD1
len: 14

CDR3nt: TGCAGCGTTGGGGTCCAGGGGAGAACCCAGTACTTC
CDR3aa: CSVGVQGRTQYF
j_gene: TRBJ2-5
v_gene: TRBV29-1
abundance: NA
d_gene: NA
len: 12

CDR3nt: TGTGCCATAAGCGGGATAGCGGGCTATGGCTACACCTTC
CDR3aa: CAISGIAGYGYTF
j_gene: TRBJ1-2
v_gene: TRBV7-9
abundance: NA
d_gene: NA
len: 13

CDR3nt: TGTGCCAGTAGTCCTAGCGGGGCCCTTCTAAACAATCAGCCCCAGCATTTT
CDR3aa: CASSPSGALLNNQPQHF
j_gene: TRBJ1-5
v_gene: TRBV19
abundance: NA
d_gene: NA
len: 17

CDR3nt: TGTGCTAGTGGTTATCAGGGGGTCACTGAAGCTTTCTTT
CDR3aa: CASGYQGVTEAFF
j_gene: TRBJ1-1
v_gene: TRBV12-5
abundance: NA
d_gene: TRBD1
len: 13

CDR3nt: TGTGCCAGCAGTGTCGGGGACTATCCCGGGGAGCTGTTTTTT
CDR3aa: CASSVGDYPGELFF
j_gene: TRBJ2-2
v_gene: TRBV25-1
abundance: NA
d_gene: TRBD2
len: 14

CDR3nt: TGTGCCAGCCAAGGACAGGGGGTGAGGCAGCCCCAGCATTTT
CDR3aa: CASQGQGVRQPQHF
j_gene: TRBJ1-5
v_gene: TRBV2
abundance: NA
d_gene: TRBD1
len: 14

CDR3nt: TGCGCCAGCAGCCACCCCGGGACAGCCGCGAACACCATATATTTT
CDR3aa: CASSHPGTAANTIYF
j_gene: TRBJ1-3
v_gene: TRBV4-1
abundance: NA
d_gene: TRBD1
len: 15

CDR3nt: TGCGCCAGCAGCCAAGGGGATCCTGGCACAGATACGCAGTATTTT
CDR3aa: CASSQGDPGTDTQYF
j_gene: TRBJ2-3
v_gene: TRBV5-1
abundance: few
d_gene: NA
len: 15

CDR3nt: TGCGCCAGCAGCCCATCGGCGGGGACAGGGGGCTACGAGCAGTACTTC
CDR3aa: CASSPSAGTGGYEQYF
j_gene: TRBJ2-7
v_gene: TRBV5-1
abundance: NA
d_gene: TRBD1
len: 16

CDR3nt: TGTGCCAGCAGCACCCAAGGAGAAGCCACAGATACGCAGTATTTT
CDR3aa: CASSTQGEATDTQYF
j_gene: TRBJ2-3
v_gene: TRBV7-9
abundance: NA
d_gene: NA
len: 15

CDR3nt: TGTGCCAGCAGCTTACCGGCCCTAGCGTCAGGAGCAGATACGCAGTATTTT
CDR3aa: CASSLPALASGADTQYF
j_gene: TRBJ2-3
v_gene: TRBV13
abundance: NA
d_gene: NA
len: 17

CDR3nt: TGTGCCAGCAGTTTTTTTACAGGGAGCTATGGCTACACCTTC
CDR3aa: CASSFFTGSYGYTF
j_gene: TRBJ1-2
v_gene: TRBV6-2/TRBV6-3
abundance: NA
d_gene: NA
len: 14